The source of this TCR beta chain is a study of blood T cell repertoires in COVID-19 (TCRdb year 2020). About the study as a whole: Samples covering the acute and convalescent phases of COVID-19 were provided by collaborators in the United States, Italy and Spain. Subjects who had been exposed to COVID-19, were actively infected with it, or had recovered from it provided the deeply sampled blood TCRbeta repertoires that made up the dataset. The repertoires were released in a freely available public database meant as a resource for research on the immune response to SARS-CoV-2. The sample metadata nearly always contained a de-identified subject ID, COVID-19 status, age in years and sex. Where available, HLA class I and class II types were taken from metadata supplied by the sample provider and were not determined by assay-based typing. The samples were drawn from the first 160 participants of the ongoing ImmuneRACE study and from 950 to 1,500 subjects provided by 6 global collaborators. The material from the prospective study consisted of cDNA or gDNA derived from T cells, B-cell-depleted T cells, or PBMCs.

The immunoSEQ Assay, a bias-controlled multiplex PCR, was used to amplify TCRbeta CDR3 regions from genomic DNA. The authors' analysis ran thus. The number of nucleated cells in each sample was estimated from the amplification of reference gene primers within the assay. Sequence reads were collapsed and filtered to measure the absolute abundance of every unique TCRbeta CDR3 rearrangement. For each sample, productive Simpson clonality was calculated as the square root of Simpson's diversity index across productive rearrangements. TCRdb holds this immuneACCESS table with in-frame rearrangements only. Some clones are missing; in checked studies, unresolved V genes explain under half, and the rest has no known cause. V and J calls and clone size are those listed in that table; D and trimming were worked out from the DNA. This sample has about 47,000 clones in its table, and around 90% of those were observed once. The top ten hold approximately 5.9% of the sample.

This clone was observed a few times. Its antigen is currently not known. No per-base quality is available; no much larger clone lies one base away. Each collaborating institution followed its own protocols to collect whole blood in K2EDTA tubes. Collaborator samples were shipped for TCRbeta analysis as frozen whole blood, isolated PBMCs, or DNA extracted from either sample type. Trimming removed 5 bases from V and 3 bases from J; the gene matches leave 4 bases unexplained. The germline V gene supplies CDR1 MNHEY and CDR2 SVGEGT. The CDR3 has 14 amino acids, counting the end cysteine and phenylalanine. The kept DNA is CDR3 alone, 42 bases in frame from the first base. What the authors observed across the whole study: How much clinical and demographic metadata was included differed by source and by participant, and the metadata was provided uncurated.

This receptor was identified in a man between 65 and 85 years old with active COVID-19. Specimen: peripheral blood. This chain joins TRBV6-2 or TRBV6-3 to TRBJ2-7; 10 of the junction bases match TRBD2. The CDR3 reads CASSRLAGLYEQYF. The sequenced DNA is TGTGCCAGCAGTCGACTAGCGGGCCTCTACGAGCAGTACTTC.